The following is a T cell receptor (beta chain) sequence with its context. The antigen is not known. Germline V gene data show CDR1 as MGHRA and CDR2 as YSYEKL. V was shortened by 6 bases and J by 8 bases, with 9 bases between the two germline ends. The length of the CDR3 is 11 residues. The donors gave bone marrow, and they were healthy. Investigators did not record CMV serostatus for this donor. This record belongs to a study of cytomegalovirus exposure and HLA in healthy donors. General study points: Later examination showed HLA-associated TCR beta chains had greater clonal expansion than equally common others.

60 Vbeta and 13 Jbeta primers were used in PCR. Clones were sequenced by immunoSEQ multiplex PCR, and TCRdb holds only the in-frame ones, with some missing. This sample has some 57,000 clones, with 50% to 70% found just once. The chain carries TRBV4-1 and TRBJ2-3; D gene ambiguous. This TCR was sampled from a human donor in good health. Sequenced material: PBMCs. CDR3 nucleotide sequence: TGCGCCAGCAGTGACTTCGGTACGCAGTATTTT. This codes for CASSDFGTQYF.